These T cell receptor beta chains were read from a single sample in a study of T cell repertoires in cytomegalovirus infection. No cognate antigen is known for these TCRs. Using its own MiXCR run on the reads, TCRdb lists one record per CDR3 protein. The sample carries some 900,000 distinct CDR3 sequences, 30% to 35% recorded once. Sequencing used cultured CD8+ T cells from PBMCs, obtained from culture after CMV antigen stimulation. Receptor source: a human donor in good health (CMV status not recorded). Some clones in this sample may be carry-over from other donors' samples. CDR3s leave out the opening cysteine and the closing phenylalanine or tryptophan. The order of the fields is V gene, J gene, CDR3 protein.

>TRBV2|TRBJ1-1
ASSTGAKTEAF
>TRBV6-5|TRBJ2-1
ASSAGTSGFPVV
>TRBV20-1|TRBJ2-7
SPSTGTTYEQY
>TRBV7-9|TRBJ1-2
ASSPSRSFAYGYT
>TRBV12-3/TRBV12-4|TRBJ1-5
ASSSTTGVQPQH
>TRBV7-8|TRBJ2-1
ASSLRPSGGANEQF
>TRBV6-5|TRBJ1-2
ASSYREGSFYGYT
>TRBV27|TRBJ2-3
ASSFTTVHTQY
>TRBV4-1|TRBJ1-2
ASTPSGGRFYGYT
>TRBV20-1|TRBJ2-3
SAWTRGTDTQY
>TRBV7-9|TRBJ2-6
ASSPPEVAGSGANVLT
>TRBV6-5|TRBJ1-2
ASSYSFGTNYGYT
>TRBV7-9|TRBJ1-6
AESEMEPTLH
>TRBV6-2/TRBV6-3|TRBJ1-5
ASLSYRGDATHPSQPQH
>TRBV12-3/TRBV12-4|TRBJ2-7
ASNNAGARGDEQY
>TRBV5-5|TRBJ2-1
ASTAAGGPGRNEQF
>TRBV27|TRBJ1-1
ASAKGGMNTEAF
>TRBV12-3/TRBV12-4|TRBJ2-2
ASSPALSNTGELF
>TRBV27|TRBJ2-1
ASSIVEEANEQF
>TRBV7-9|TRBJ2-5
ASSLPRDGQQETQY
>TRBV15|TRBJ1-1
ATSRDGGHTEAF
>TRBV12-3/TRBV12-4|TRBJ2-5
ASSLDGALKETQY
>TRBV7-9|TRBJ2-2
ASSLWETGELF
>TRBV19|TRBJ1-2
ASTREFRRGRDYGHT
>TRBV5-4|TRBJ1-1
ASSLMGQGFLGNTEAF